This TCR beta chain was captured by sequencing in a study of blood T cell repertoires in COVID-19. On the study more broadly: Samples of COVID-19 (acute and convalescent) were obtained from the United States, Italy and Spain. Sample material is recorded as cDNA or gDNA derived from T cells, B-cell-depleted T cells, or PBMCs.

Germline lookup yields CDR1 LNHDA and CDR2 SQIVND (reference sequence). CDR3 size: 13 residues. The junction had 2 bases not matched to a gene; V was cut back by 4 bases and J by 4 bases. Here immunoSEQ multiplex PCR was the method, and the copy in TCRdb shows in-frame clones only, minus some. This table has more than 110,000 clones, 82% appearing once. Sequenced: peripheral blood. V is TRBV19 and J is TRBJ1-1, with 8 bases identical to TRBD1. The sequence was obtained from a woman older than 75 with acute or convalescent COVID-19. The CDR3 DNA follows: TGTGCCAGTAGTAGCGACAGGGGCACTGAAGCTTTCTTT. It codes for CASSSDRGTEAFF.